Below, 8 T cell receptor beta chains from the same sample are listed, as sequenced in a study of cytomegalovirus exposure and HLA in healthy donors. PCR employed 60 Vbeta and 13 Jbeta primers. Assay: immunoSEQ multiplex PCR; the TCRdb copy retains only in-frame clones and omits some. The sample holds about 34,000 clones. The sequencing sample was made of PBMCs. These receptors originate from a middle-aged woman in good health and CMV-seropositive.

V and J are TRBV29-1 and TRBJ2-3, with a possible D match to TRBD1 (5 bases). The ends were cut back, 5 bases at V and 2 bases at J, with 17 bases in the middle. Germline-derived CDR1 and CDR2 are SQVTM and ANQGSEA. The CDR3 loop spans 15 amino acids. CDR3 in amino acids: CSVQGRRTDTDTQYF. CDR3 nucleotides: TGCAGCGTTCAGGGCCGGCGAACTGACACAGATACGCAGTATTTT.

The chain uses TRBV11-3 and TRBJ2-1, with D possibly being TRBD1 (5 bases). CDR3 length: 15 residues. Germline loops: CDR1 SGHNT, CDR2 YENEEA. Trimming took 6 bases from V and 2 from J, leaving 14 bases between them. DNA of the CDR3: TGTGCCAGCAGTATTAACATCAGGGCCTACAATGAGCAGTTCTTC. Its protein is CASSINIRAYNEQFF.

This chain links TRBV9 with TRBJ2-3, with 9 bases lining up with TRBD2. J was trimmed by 0 bases and V by 0 bases; bases with no gene match: 5. The CDR3 runs to 17 residues. Looked up from germline, CDR1 is SGDLS and CDR2 is YYNGEE. CDR3: CASSVDKTSGSTDTQYF. The CDR3 nucleotides are TGTGCCAGCAGCGTAGATAAGACTAGCGGAAGCACAGATACGCAGTATTTT.

This sequence joins TRBV5-6 and TRBJ2-7; 9 bases map to TRBD1. The length of the CDR3 is 15 residues. Germline CDR1 SGHDT, CDR2 YYEEEE. J was trimmed by 2 bases and V by 0 bases; bases with no gene match: 3. The CDR3 region has the DNA TGTGCCAGCAGCTTGGGGGGACAGGGACCCTACGAGCAGTACTTC. It is translated as CASSLGGQGPYEQYF.

Worth noting for this clone: Other DNA sequences in the same sample also yield this CDR3. The genes are TRBV29-1 and TRBJ2-5; tentative D call: TRBD2 (7 bases). This CDR3 has 13 amino acids. Germline CDR1 reads SQVTM; CDR2 reads ANQGSEA. The V and J ends lost 1 base and 4 bases respectively, with 10 bases between them. The CDR3 region has the DNA TGCAGCGTTGAAGTAGGGGGGGGAGAGACCCAGTACTTC. Residues: CSVEVGGGETQYF.

V and J are TRBV15 and TRBJ2-7; 8 nucleotides match TRBD1. The ends lost 4 bases at V and 3 bases at J; junction bases unmatched: 2. The CDR3 extends over 13 amino acids. The V gene's germline CDR1 is LNHNV and CDR2 YYDKDF (reference sequence). In DNA form, the CDR3 reads TGTGCCACCAGCAAGGGACAGGTCTACGAGCAGTACTTC. This translates into CATSKGQVYEQYF.

V usage is TRBV6-5 and J usage is TRBJ2-7; perhaps TRBD2 as D (6 bases). CDR3 length: 13 residues. CDR1 is MNHEY, CDR2 SVGAGI, per germline. V was pared by 7 bases and J by 0 bases, with 10 bases between. The DNA for the CDR3 is TGTGCCAGCACGGAGGGTAGCTCCTACGAGCAGTACTTC. This encodes CASTEGSSYEQYF.

V usage is TRBV9 and J usage is TRBJ1-4, with TRBD1 identical over 7 bases. The CDR3 contains 14 residues. Germline V gives CDR1 SGDLS, CDR2 YYNGEE. Unmatched junction bases numbered 4, after V lost 0 bases and J lost 8 bases. For the CDR3, the DNA is TGTGCCAGCAGCGTAGGACAGGGAGCCGAAAAACTGTTTTTT. Protein: CASSVGQGAEKLFF.